The 10 T cell receptor beta chains presented below share a single source sample, sequenced in a study of T-cell reconstitution after alpha-beta-depleted transplantation in children. TCRbeta library construction was performed incorporating unique molecular identifiers. TCRdb reanalysed the PCR reads using MiXCR and keeps one entry per CDR3 protein. The sample holds around 400,000 distinct CDR3 sequences, roughly a tenth seen once. Specimen: PBMCs from the stem cell graft donor, collected from the stem cell graft. The receptors come from a human donor who donated a stem cell graft to a child with acute myeloid leukemia.

This clonotype came up a few times. This chain connects TRBV5-1 to TRBJ2-2, with TRBD1 as a possible D gene (5 bases). Trimming took 8 bases from V and 3 from J, leaving 5 bases between them. The CDR3 loop spans 11 amino acids. CDR1 SGHRS and CDR2 YFSETQ come from the germline V gene. CDR3 region: CARTDTGELFF. The CDR3 DNA reads TGCGCCAGGACAGACACCGGGGAGCTGTTTTTT.

This clonotype was detected many times. CDR3 sequence reads: CSAPSGTRYEQYF. The DNA of the CDR3 is TGCAGTGCTCCTTCCGGGACACGCTACGAGCAGTACTTC. The rearrangement links TRBV20-1 to TRBJ2-7; a weak D match, TRBD1 (6 bases). Trimming left V 5 bases short and J 3 bases short, with 14 bases between. This CDR3 has 13 amino acids. Per germline, CDR1 DFQATT and CDR2 SNEGSKA (reference sequence).

The rearrangement joins TRBV7-2 to TRBJ1-4; the match to TRBD1 covers 7 bases. The CDR3 sequence is 16 residues long. Germline loops: CDR1 SGHTA, CDR2 FQGNSA. V gave up 5 bases and J gave up 0 bases; unmatched junction bases: 6. The CDR3 sequence is CASSPAGTATNEKLFF. The CDR3 coding sequence is TGTGCCAGCAGCCCCGCCGGGACAGCAACTAATGAAAAACTGTTTTTT. Combining the CDR3 with reference TRBV7-2 and TRBJ1-4 gives the whole variable domain GAGVSQSPSNKVTEKGKDVELRCDPISGHTALYWYRQSLGQGLEFLIYFQGNSAPDKSGLPSDRFSAERTGGSVSTLTIQRTQQEDSAVYLCASSPAGTATNEKLFFGSGTQLSVL.

This chain joins TRBV6-1 and TRBJ2-3; D is perhaps TRBD2 (6 bases). The CDR3 runs to 16 residues. V was shortened by 8 bases and J by 1 base, with 19 bases between the two germline ends. Germline V gene sequence: CDR1 MNHNS, CDR2 SASEGT. The chain's CDR3 is CASREEAGSGTDTQYF. The CDR3 coding sequence is TGTGCCAGCCGCGAGGAGGCGGGGTCAGGCACAGATACGCAGTATTTT.

The V and J genes are TRBV6-1 and TRBJ2-3; perhaps TRBD2 as D (6 bases). V lost 6 bases and J 5 bases, leaving 15 bases between the germline ends. The CDR3 contains 14 residues. Per germline, CDR1 MNHNS and CDR2 SASEGT. CDR3 DNA sequence: TGTGCCAGCAGATCCGCGGGAAGCGGAGATACGCAGTATTTT. It yields the protein CASRSAGSGDTQYF.

In its sample, this clonotype was seen a few times. The chain employs TRBV4-1 and TRBJ1-5, with D maybe TRBD1 (5 bases). This CDR3 spans 16 amino acids. Germline CDR1 and CDR2: MGHRA and YSYEKL. V was trimmed by 0 bases and J by 7 bases, leaving 16 bases between them. The CDR3: CASSQDPHRSGQPQHF. The CDR3 coding sequence is TGCGCCAGCAGCCAAGACCCGCACAGGTCCGGGCAGCCCCAGCATTTT.

The gene calls are TRBV20-1 and TRBJ2-7; maybe TRBD2 (5 bases). The CDR3 loop spans 14 amino acids. Per germline, CDR1 DFQATT and CDR2 SNEGSKA (reference sequence). V was trimmed by 0 bases and J by 0 bases, leaving 9 bases between them. CDR3 amino acids: CSARELGDSYEQYV. The CDR3, as DNA: TGCAGTGCTAGAGAATTGGGAGACTCCTACGAGCAGTACGTC.

The chain combines TRBV20-1 with TRBJ2-5, with 14 bases matching TRBD2. Germline-derived CDR1 and CDR2 are DFQATT and SNEGSKA (reference sequence). Trimming cost V 6 bases and J 9 bases; bases outside gene matches: 12. This CDR3 has 15 residues. CDR3 bases: TGCAGTGCCACAGGGGGACTAGCGGGGGCGGGGGCCCAGTACTTC. Translated: CSATGGLAGAGAQYF.

The chain uses TRBV12-3 or TRBV12-4 and TRBJ2-3; tentatively, D is TRBD1 (5 bases). Trimming removed 1 base from V and 6 bases from J, with 11 bases in between. This CDR3 region has 14 residues. This CDR3 reads CASSLGQGYDTQYF. DNA for the CDR3: TGTGCCAGCAGTTTAGGGCAGGGATACGATACGCAGTATTTT.

This clonotype has a count of ten or more. The rearrangement joins TRBV6-4 to TRBJ2-2; 7 nucleotides match TRBD2. The germline gives CDR1 MRHNA, CDR2 SNTAGT. This CDR3 contains 13 residues. V shed 3 bases, J shed 7 bases, and the junction held 2 bases outside the gene matches. Here the CDR3 DNA reads TGTGCCAGCAGTGAAGCTAGCGGCGGGGAGCTGTTTTTT. Translated: CASSEASGGELFF.